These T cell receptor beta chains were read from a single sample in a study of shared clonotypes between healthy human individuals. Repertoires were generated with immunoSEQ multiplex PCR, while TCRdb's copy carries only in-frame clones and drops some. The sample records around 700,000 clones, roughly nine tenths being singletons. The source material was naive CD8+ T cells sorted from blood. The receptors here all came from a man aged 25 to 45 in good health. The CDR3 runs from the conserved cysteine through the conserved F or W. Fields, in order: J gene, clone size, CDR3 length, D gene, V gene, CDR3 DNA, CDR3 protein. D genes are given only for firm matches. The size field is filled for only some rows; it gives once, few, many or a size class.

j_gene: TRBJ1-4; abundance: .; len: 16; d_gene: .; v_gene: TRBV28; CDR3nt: TGTGCCAGCAGCTTAACATCTCTTGACGGTAATGAAAAACTGTTTTTT; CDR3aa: CASSLTSLDGNEKLFF
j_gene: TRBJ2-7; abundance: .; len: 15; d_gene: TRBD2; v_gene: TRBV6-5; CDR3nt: TGTGCCAGCGGGGTAGCGGGAGCGGCCCCCTACGAGCAGTACTTC; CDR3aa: CASGVAGAAPYEQYF
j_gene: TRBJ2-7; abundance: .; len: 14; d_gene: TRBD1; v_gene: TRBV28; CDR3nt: TGTGCCAGCAGCGGGACAGAGGACTTCTACGAGCAGTACTTC; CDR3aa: CASSGTEDFYEQYF
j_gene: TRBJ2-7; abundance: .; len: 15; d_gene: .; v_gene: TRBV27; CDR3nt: TGTGCCAGCAGTTTATCACCGGGGTCGGCCTACGAGCAGTACTTC; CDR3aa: CASSLSPGSAYEQYF
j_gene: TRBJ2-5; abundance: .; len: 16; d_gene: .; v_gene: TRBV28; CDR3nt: TGTGCCAGCAGTACCCGGAGATACGGATTAACAGAGACCCAGTACTTC; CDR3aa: CASSTRRYGLTETQYF
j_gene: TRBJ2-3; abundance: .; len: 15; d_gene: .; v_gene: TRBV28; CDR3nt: TGTGCCAGCACATCGAATAACTTTAGCACAGATACGCAGTATTTT; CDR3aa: CASTSNNFSTDTQYF
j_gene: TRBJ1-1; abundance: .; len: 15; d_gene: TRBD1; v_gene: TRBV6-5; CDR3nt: TGTGCCAGCAGCGCAACAGGGGGCATGAACACTGAAGCTTTCTTT; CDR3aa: CASSATGGMNTEAFF
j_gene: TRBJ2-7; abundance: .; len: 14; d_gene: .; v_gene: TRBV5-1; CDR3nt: TGCGCCAGCAGCGCGGGACAGAAAATCTACGAGCAGTACTTC; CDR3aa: CASSAGQKIYEQYF
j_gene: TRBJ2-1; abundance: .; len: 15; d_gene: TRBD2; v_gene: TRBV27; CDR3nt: TGTGCCAGCAGTTTTGGGACTAGCGGGCTCGATGAGCAGTTCTTC; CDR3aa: CASSFGTSGLDEQFF
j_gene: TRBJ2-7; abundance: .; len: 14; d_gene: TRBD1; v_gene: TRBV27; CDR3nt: TGTGCCAGCAGTGCCGGGACAGGGCGGTACGAGCAGTACTTC; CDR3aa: CASSAGTGRYEQYF
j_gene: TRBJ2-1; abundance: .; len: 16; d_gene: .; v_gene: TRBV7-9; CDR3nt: TGTGCCAGCAGCTTGCCGCCGAGAGGGGTAGACAATGAGCAGTTCTTC; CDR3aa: CASSLPPRGVDNEQFF
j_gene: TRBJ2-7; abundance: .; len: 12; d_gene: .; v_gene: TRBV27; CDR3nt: TGTGCCAGCAGTAGTGGATCCTACGAGCAGTACTTC; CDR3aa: CASSSGSYEQYF
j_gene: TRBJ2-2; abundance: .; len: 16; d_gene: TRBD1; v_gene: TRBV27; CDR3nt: TGTGCCAGCAGTCCGCAGGGACAGGGAGTAGCCGGGGAGCTGTTTTTT; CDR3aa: CASSPQGQGVAGELFF
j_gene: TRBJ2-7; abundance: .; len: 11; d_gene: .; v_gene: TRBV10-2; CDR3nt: TGCGCCAGCAGTGAGGTGTACGAGCAGTACTTC; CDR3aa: CASSEVYEQYF
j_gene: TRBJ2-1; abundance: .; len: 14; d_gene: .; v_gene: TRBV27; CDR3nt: TGTGCCTCCGGGATGGTTAGCGGCTACAATGAGCAGTTCTTC; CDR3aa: CASGMVSGYNEQFF
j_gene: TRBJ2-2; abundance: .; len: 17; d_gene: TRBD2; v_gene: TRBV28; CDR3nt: TGTGCCAGCAGTGCCGGACTAGCGGGAGCAGGGTACGGGGAGCTGTTTTTT; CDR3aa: CASSAGLAGAGYGELFF
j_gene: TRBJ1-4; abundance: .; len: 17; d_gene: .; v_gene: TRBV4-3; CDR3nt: TGCGCCAGCAGCCAAGATGTTAGCCAAGCAACTAATGAAAAACTGTTTTTT; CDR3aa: CASSQDVSQATNEKLFF
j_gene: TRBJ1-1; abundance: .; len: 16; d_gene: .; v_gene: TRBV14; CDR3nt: TGTGCCAGCAGCCGGGACCCAGGGATCTGGAACACTGAAGCTTTCTTT; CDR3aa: CASSRDPGIWNTEAFF
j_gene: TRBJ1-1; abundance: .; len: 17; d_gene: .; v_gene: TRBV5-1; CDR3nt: TGCGCCAGCAGCTTGGCCGGACAGCCCCCCATGAACACTGAAGCTTTCTTT; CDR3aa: CASSLAGQPPMNTEAFF
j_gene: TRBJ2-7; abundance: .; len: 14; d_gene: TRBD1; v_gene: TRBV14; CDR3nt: TGTGCCAGCAGCCCTACAGGGGGTGTACACGAGCAGTACTTC; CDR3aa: CASSPTGGVHEQYF
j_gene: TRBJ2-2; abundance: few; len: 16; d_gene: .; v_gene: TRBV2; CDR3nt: TGTGCCAGCAGTGTCACAGTCGTCTGGGACACCGGGGAGCTGTTTTTT; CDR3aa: CASSVTVVWDTGELFF
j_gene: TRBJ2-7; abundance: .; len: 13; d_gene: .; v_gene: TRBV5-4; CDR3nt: TGTGCCAGCAGCTTGGGTGTCGTCTACGAGCAGTACTTC; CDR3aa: CASSLGVVYEQYF
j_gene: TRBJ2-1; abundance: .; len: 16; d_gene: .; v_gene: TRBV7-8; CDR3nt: TGTGCCAGCAGCTTATCGCAGGCCTTGACCTACAATGAGCAGTTCTTC; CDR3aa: CASSLSQALTYNEQFF
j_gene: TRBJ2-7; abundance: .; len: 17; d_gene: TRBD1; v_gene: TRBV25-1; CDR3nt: TGTGCCAGCAGTGAAGTGGGGCAGGGGGAAGTTCCCTACGAGCAGTACTTC; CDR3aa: CASSEVGQGEVPYEQYF
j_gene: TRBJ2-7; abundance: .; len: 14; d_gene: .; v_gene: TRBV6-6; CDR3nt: TGTGCCAGCACCCTCGGGACCCACTCCTACGAGCAGTACTTC; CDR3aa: CASTLGTHSYEQYF
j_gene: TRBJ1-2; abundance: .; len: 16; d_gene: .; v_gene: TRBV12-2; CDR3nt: TGTGCAAGTCGCTTAGCGGGGAAAGGTTGGGGGTATGGCTACACCTTC; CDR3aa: CASRLAGKGWGYGYTF
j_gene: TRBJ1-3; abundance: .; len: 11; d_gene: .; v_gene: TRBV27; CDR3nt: TGTGCCGTCTGGGCTCGAAACACCATATATTTT; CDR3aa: CAVWARNTIYF
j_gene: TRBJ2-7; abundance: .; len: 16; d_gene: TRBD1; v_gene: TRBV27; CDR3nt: TGTGCCAGCAGTGCCCGGGACAGGATGAGCTCCTACGAGCAGTACTTC; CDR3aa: CASSARDRMSSYEQYF
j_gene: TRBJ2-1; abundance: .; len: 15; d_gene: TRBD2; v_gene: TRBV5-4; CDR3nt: TGTGCCAGCAGCAGTAGCGGGAGCTCCTACAATGAGCAGTTCTTC; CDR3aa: CASSSSGSSYNEQFF
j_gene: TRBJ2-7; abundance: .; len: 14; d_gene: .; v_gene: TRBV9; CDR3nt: TGTGCCAGCTCCAAGCTCCCCGTAGGTGACGAGCAGTACTTC; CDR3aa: CASSKLPVGDEQYF
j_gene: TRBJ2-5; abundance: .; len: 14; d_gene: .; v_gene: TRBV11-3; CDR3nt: TGTGCCAGCAGCTTACCCGGGGTTGGGGAGACCCAGTACTTC; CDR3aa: CASSLPGVGETQYF
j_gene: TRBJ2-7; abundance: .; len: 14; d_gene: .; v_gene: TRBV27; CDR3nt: TGTGCCAGCAGTTTCGGGCGGGCCCCCTACGAGCAGTACTTC; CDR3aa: CASSFGRAPYEQYF
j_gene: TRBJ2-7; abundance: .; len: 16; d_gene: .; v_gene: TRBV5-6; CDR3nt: TGTGCCAGCAGCTTGGATATCGGACTCGAGTCCTACGAGCAGTACTTC; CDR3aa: CASSLDIGLESYEQYF
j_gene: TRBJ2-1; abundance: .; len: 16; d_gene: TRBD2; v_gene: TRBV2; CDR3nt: TGTGCCAGCAGTGAATGGCTAGCGGGAGACTCGTATGAGCAGTTCTTC; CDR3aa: CASSEWLAGDSYEQFF
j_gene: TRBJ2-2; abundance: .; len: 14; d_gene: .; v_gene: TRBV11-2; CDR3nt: TGTGCCAGCAGCTTGCAGACGAACACCGGGGAGCTGTTTTTT; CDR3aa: CASSLQTNTGELFF
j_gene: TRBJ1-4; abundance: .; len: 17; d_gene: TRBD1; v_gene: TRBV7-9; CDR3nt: TGTGCCAGCAGCCTTTCAGACAGGGGAGGGGATAATGAAAAACTGTTTTTT; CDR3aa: CASSLSDRGGDNEKLFF
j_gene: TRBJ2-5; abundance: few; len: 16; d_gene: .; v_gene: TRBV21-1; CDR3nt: TGTGCCAGCAGCAGGGGGGGTCCACTGATTCAAGAGACCCAGTACTTC; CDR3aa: CASSRGGPLIQETQYF